These 31 T cell receptor beta chains originate from one sample sequenced in a study of monozygotic twins with inflammatory bowel disease. TCRdb reworked the 5' RACE reads into one entry per CDR3 protein, no DNA. Its table lists 150,000 to 200,000 distinct CDR3 sequences. The material sequenced was blood. These receptor sequences come from a human donor with ulcerative colitis or Crohn's disease, or a healthy co-twin of an affected twin (not recorded which).

This CDR3 reads CASSSQGDNHEQYF. V is TRBV27 and J is TRBJ2-7; absent DNA, TCRdb's TRBD1 call cannot be checked. Germline assignment: CDR1 MNHEY and CDR2 SMNVEV (reference sequence). The CDR3 is made up of 14 amino acids.

The chain combines TRBV19 with TRBJ2-4; TCRdb's D gene call, TRBD1, goes unchecked for lack of DNA. Per the germline V gene, CDR1 is LNHDA and CDR2 is SQIVND (reference sequence). This CDR3 has 16 residues. The CDR3 spells CASSIVREALKNIQYF.

V and J are TRBV28 and TRBJ1-6; TCRdb returns TRBD1, unconfirmable since there is no DNA. The CDR3 has 14 residues. CDR1 and CDR2 (germline): MDHEN, SYDVKM. The CDR3 protein is CASSLDSVDSPLHF.

The V call is TRBV5-1, the J call TRBJ2-5. CDR3 length equals 14 residues. Germline V CDR1 and CDR2: SGHRS, YFSETQ. The CDR3 region is CASSLGGVQETQYF.

The chain employs TRBV10-3 and TRBJ1-2; TCRdb's D call of TRBD1 is untestable without DNA. The length of the CDR3 is 12 residues. Per germline, CDR1 ENHRY and CDR2 SYGVKD. The CDR3: CAISESGNGYTF.

J is TRBJ2-5 and V is TRBV6-6; TCRdb reports TRBD2, a call that lacks DNA to check it against. This CDR3 is 14 amino acids long. CDR1 MNHNY and CDR2 SVGAGI come from the germline V gene (reference sequence). The CDR3 sequence: CASSYFRGPETQYF.

The genes are TRBV6-1 and TRBJ2-3; the D gene TCRdb calls, TRBD2, cannot be checked with no DNA. This CDR3 region has 19 residues. The germline gives CDR1 MNHNS, CDR2 SASEGT. The chain's CDR3 is CASKRLAGANLRNTDTQYF.

The chain has TRBV12-3 or TRBV12-4 and TRBJ2-7; TCRdb outputs TRBD2, but without DNA this stays unchecked. The CDR3 runs 13 residues. CDR3 region: CASTSHVSYEQYF.

This chain joins TRBV29-1 and TRBJ2-5; TCRdb reports TRBD1, a call that lacks DNA to check it against. This CDR3 contains 12 residues. CDR1 is SQVTM and CDR2 is ANQGSEA in the germline V gene. CDR3 in amino acids: CSVEDRGRTQYF. Using reference TRBV29-1 and TRBJ2-5 for the parts outside the CDR3, the full variable domain is SAVISQKPSRDICQRGTSLTIQCQVDSQVTMMFWYRQQPGQSLTLIATANQGSEATYESGFVIDKFPISRPNLTFSTLTVSNMSPEDSSIYLCSVEDRGRTQYFGPGTRLLVL.

The gene calls are TRBV29-1 and TRBJ2-5; with no DNA, the TCRdb D assignment of TRBD2 cannot be verified. This CDR3 has 13 residues. Germline V lookup: CDR1 SQVTM, CDR2 ANQGSEA. The CDR3 sequence is CSVVASPRGTQYF.

The chain has TRBV18 and TRBJ1-4. CDR3 size: 14 residues. Germline values: CDR1 KGHSH, CDR2 LQKENI. The CDR3 region is CASSPGQRNEKLFF.

V usage is TRBV5-4 and J usage is TRBJ2-5; TCRdb designates TRBD1, a call that cannot be tested without DNA. Germline V gene lookup returns CDR1 SGHNT and CDR2 YYREEE (reference sequence). This CDR3 is 15 amino acids long. The CDR3 sequence is CASSFRGGSQETQYF.

This CDR3 reads CSAGTGVIEKLFF. The chain carries TRBV20-1 and TRBJ1-4; TCRdb indicates TRBD1, and absent DNA this call remains unverified. This CDR3 has 13 amino acids. Germline assignment: CDR1 DFQATT and CDR2 SNEGSKA (reference sequence).

The CDR3 here is CASSLGSVYGYTF. The chain joins TRBV12-3 or TRBV12-4 to TRBJ1-2. CDR3 length equals 13 residues.

The chain combines TRBV5-6 with TRBJ1-1. This CDR3 comprises 14 residues. CDR1 is SGHDT, CDR2 YYEEEE, per germline. Here the CDR3 reads CASSPVRGSTEAFF.

This chain uses TRBV18 with TRBJ1-2; TCRdb returns TRBD1, unconfirmable since there is no DNA. CDR1 and CDR2 from the germline V gene are KGHSH and LQKENI. The CDR3 length is 16 residues. The CDR3 sequence is CASSPPSSQGDYGYTF.

The chain combines TRBV4-1 with TRBJ2-2; TCRdb designates TRBD1, a call that cannot be tested without DNA. Germline lookup yields CDR1 MGHRA and CDR2 YSYEKL. CDR3 length: 16 residues. The CDR3 sequence: CASSHQGGGSTGELFF.

J is TRBJ1-2 and V is TRBV3-1; TCRdb indicates TRBD1, and absent DNA this call remains unverified. The CDR3 contains 13 residues. The germline V gene has CDR1 LGHDT and CDR2 YNNKEL (reference sequence). The CDR3 region is CASSQGQPYGYTF.

The chain has TRBV29-1 and TRBJ1-2; TCRdb's assignment of TRBD1 cannot be checked, as there is no DNA. Germline V gives CDR1 SQVTM, CDR2 ANQGSEA. CDR3 length: 13 residues. This chain's CDR3 is CSATLTVNYGYTF. Together with reference TRBV29-1 and TRBJ1-2, the CDR3 gives the full variable domain: SAVISQKPSRDICQRGTSLTIQCQVDSQVTMMFWYRQQPGQSLTLIATANQGSEATYESGFVIDKFPISRPNLTFSTLTVSNMSPEDSSIYLCSATLTVNYGYTFGSGTRLTVV.

This chain connects TRBV20-1 to TRBJ1-2; with no DNA, the TCRdb D assignment of TRBD1 cannot be verified. The CDR3 contains 11 residues. The V gene's germline CDR1 is DFQATT and CDR2 SNEGSKA (reference sequence). CDR3 residues: CTQPGVEGYTF.

This chain connects TRBV29-1 to TRBJ2-5; TCRdb designates TRBD2, a call that cannot be tested without DNA. Germline V gives CDR1 SQVTM, CDR2 ANQGSEA. The CDR3 runs to 14 residues. The CDR3 is CSVGLRLASSPQYF.

The V gene is TRBV11-2, the J gene TRBJ1-1. Germline lookup yields CDR1 SGHAT and CDR2 FQNNGV. The CDR3 runs to 13 residues. The chain's CDR3 is CASSWEMNTEAFF.

This chain joins TRBV20-1 and TRBJ2-7; lacking DNA, the TRBD2 call made by TCRdb goes unchecked. CDR1 DFQATT and CDR2 SNEGSKA come from the germline V gene (reference sequence). The CDR3 extends over 14 amino acids. CDR3 residues: CSALGPLPSYEQYF.

V gene TRBV6-5 combines with J gene TRBJ1-3. This CDR3 is built from 16 residues. From germline, CDR1 is MNHEY and CDR2 SVGAGI. This CDR3 reads CASSYQDSSSGNTIYF.

This sequence joins TRBV4-3 and TRBJ1-6; TCRdb's assignment of TRBD1 cannot be checked, as there is no DNA. Germline CDR1 LGHNA, CDR2 YSLEER. The CDR3 consists of 16 residues. The CDR3 sequence is CASSPRQGVFNSPLHF.

The genes are TRBV11-2 and TRBJ1-2; TCRdb selects TRBD1, and the lack of DNA leaves this call unchecked. This CDR3 has 13 amino acids. Germline loops: CDR1 SGHAT, CDR2 FQNNGV. The CDR3: CASSRDRGIGYTF. The variable domain in full, completed from reference TRBV11-2 and TRBJ1-2, reads EAGVAQSPRYKIIEKRQSVAFWCNPISGHATLYWYQQILGQGPKLLIQFQNNGVVDDSQLPKDRFSAERLKGVDSTLKIQPAKLEDSAVYLCASSRDRGIGYTFGSGTRLTVV.

The chain employs TRBV6-4 and TRBJ1-2. Per the germline V gene, CDR1 is MRHNA and CDR2 is SNTAGT. The CDR3 has 12 residues. CDR3 sequence reads: CASSDSDGGYTF.

The J gene is TRBJ2-1, the V gene TRBV28; TCRdb picks TRBD2, but there is no DNA to check that call. Germline CDR1 reads MDHEN; CDR2 reads SYDVKM. This CDR3 contains 19 residues. CDR3 sequence reads: CASSFGISGRAVRYNEQFF.

The genes are TRBV11-1 and TRBJ2-7; checking the TCRdb D call of TRBD2 is not possible without DNA. The CDR3 consists of 12 residues. From germline, CDR1 is SGHAT and CDR2 FQDESV (reference sequence). CDR3 region: CASSFGRYEQYF. Supplemented by reference TRBV11-1 and TRBJ2-7, the full variable domain reads EAEVAQSPRYKITEKSQAVAFWCDPISGHATLYWYRQILGQGPELLVQFQDESVVDDSQLPKDRFSAERLKGVDSTLKIQPAELGDSAMYLCASSFGRYEQYFGPGTRLTVT.

The chain carries TRBV6-1 and TRBJ1-6. The germline V gene has CDR1 MNHNS and CDR2 SASEGT. The CDR3 contains 14 residues. This chain's CDR3 is CASSVNLRDSPLHF.

The J gene is TRBJ1-2, the V gene TRBV27; absent DNA, TCRdb's TRBD1 call cannot be checked. The CDR3 is 15 amino acids. In germline, CDR1 is MNHEY, CDR2 SMNVEV (reference sequence). Here the CDR3 reads CASSHGQGPNYGYTF.